These T cell receptor beta chains were read from a single sample in a study of blood T cells in healthy people across ages. TCRdb analysed the 5' RACE reads with MiXCR anew, one entry per CDR3 protein. This table has over 700,000 distinct CDR3 sequences, approximately 25% appearing once. These data were also reused for a study on T cells of mothers and their children.

The sequenced material came from blood. The receptors derive from a boy aged 10-17 years in good health. The CDR3 runs from the conserved cysteine through the conserved F or W. D genes are given only for firm matches. Only part of the rows carry a size: once, few, many, or a class if the clone is expanded.

d_call: NA; j_call: TRBJ2-5; v_call: TRBV4-3; clone_size: few; cdr3_aa: CASSQIDSRWETQYF; cdr3_nt: TGCGCCAGCAGCCAAATCGACAGCCGCTGGGAGACCCAGTACTTC
d_call: TRBD1; j_call: TRBJ2-7; v_call: TRBV7-3; clone_size: NA; cdr3_aa: CASSASTGGEQYF; cdr3_nt: TGTGCCAGCAGCGCGTCGACAGGGGGCGAGCAGTACTTC
d_call: NA; j_call: TRBJ2-1; v_call: TRBV5-6; clone_size: few; cdr3_aa: CASTYRDQYNEQFF; cdr3_nt: TGTGCCAGCACTTACCGGGACCAATACAATGAGCAGTTCTTC
d_call: NA; j_call: TRBJ2-7; v_call: TRBV14; clone_size: NA; cdr3_aa: CASNPDQRGLEQYF; cdr3_nt: TGTGCCAGCAACCCGGATCAACGGGGGCTCGAGCAGTACTTC
d_call: TRBD1; j_call: TRBJ2-7; v_call: TRBV28; clone_size: NA; cdr3_aa: CASTTEDRGPYEQYF; cdr3_nt: TGTGCCAGCACCACGGAGGACAGGGGCCCCTACGAGCAGTACTTC
d_call: NA; j_call: TRBJ2-2; v_call: TRBV29-1; clone_size: few; cdr3_aa: CSAVSRDTGELFF; cdr3_nt: TGCAGCGCCGTAAGTCGAGACACCGGGGAGCTGTTTTTT
d_call: TRBD2; j_call: TRBJ2-1; v_call: TRBV12-3/TRBV12-4; clone_size: few; cdr3_aa: CASSSTTSGPSLVLF; cdr3_nt: TGTGCCAGCAGTTCTACGACTAGCGGCCCCTCTTTGGTGCTCTTC
d_call: NA; j_call: TRBJ2-2; v_call: TRBV29-1; clone_size: NA; cdr3_aa: CSVTAGDRGQNTGELFF; cdr3_nt: TGCAGCGTCACGGCGGGAGACAGGGGTCAGAACACCGGGGAGCTGTTTTTT
d_call: TRBD1; j_call: TRBJ2-5; v_call: TRBV7-9; clone_size: NA; cdr3_aa: CASSLGGRGLEETQYF; cdr3_nt: TGTGCCAGCAGCTTAGGGGGCAGGGGGCTCGAGGAGACCCAGTACTTC
d_call: TRBD2; j_call: TRBJ2-1; v_call: TRBV7-3; clone_size: few; cdr3_aa: CASSLSSGNTYNEQFF; cdr3_nt: TGTGCCAGCAGCTTATCAAGCGGGAACACCTACAATGAGCAGTTCTTC
d_call: NA; j_call: TRBJ2-2; v_call: TRBV20-1; clone_size: NA; cdr3_aa: CSARGLRRNTGELFF; cdr3_nt: TGCAGTGCTAGAGGGTTGCGGAGAAACACCGGGGAGCTGTTTTTT
d_call: NA; j_call: TRBJ2-7; v_call: TRBV29-1; clone_size: NA; cdr3_aa: CSVGTVDSYEQYF; cdr3_nt: TGCAGCGTTGGGACGGTCGACTCCTACGAGCAGTACTTC
d_call: TRBD1; j_call: TRBJ1-4; v_call: TRBV2; clone_size: NA; cdr3_aa: CASRLTGGANEKLFF; cdr3_nt: TGTGCCAGCAGACTTACAGGGGGCGCGAATGAAAAACTGTTTTTT
d_call: NA; j_call: TRBJ1-2; v_call: TRBV6-5; clone_size: few; cdr3_aa: CAITSGPNAGYTF; cdr3_nt: TGTGCCATTACTTCGGGACCCAACGCTGGCTACACCTTC
d_call: NA; j_call: TRBJ2-1; v_call: TRBV2; clone_size: NA; cdr3_aa: CASRGIEQFF; cdr3_nt: TGTGCCAGCCGAGGTATTGAGCAGTTCTTC
d_call: NA; j_call: TRBJ1-1; v_call: TRBV19; clone_size: NA; cdr3_aa: CASSAGVLNTEAFF; cdr3_nt: TGTGCCAGTAGTGCAGGGGTCCTGAACACTGAAGCTTTCTTT
d_call: NA; j_call: TRBJ2-2; v_call: TRBV2; clone_size: NA; cdr3_aa: CASSARGVVTGELFF; cdr3_nt: TGTGCCAGCAGTGCCAGGGGCGTTGTTACCGGGGAGCTGTTTTTT
d_call: TRBD1; j_call: TRBJ1-1; v_call: TRBV15; clone_size: few; cdr3_aa: CATSRDRQGVTEAFF; cdr3_nt: TGTGCCACCAGCAGAGATCGGCAGGGGGTCACTGAAGCTTTCTTT
d_call: NA; j_call: TRBJ2-1; v_call: TRBV24-1; clone_size: NA; cdr3_aa: CATSALGREDNEQFF; cdr3_nt: TGTGCCACCAGTGCGCTGGGCAGGGAGGACAATGAGCAGTTCTTC
d_call: TRBD1; j_call: TRBJ2-7; v_call: TRBV7-9; clone_size: few; cdr3_aa: CASSAWDRDPYEQYF; cdr3_nt: TGTGCCAGCAGCGCATGGGACAGGGATCCCTACGAGCAGTACTTC
d_call: NA; j_call: TRBJ1-5; v_call: TRBV4-3; clone_size: NA; cdr3_aa: CASSQETGGGQPQHF; cdr3_nt: TGCGCCAGCAGCCAAGAAACCGGAGGTGGTCAGCCCCAGCATTTT
d_call: NA; j_call: TRBJ2-3; v_call: TRBV6-5; clone_size: NA; cdr3_aa: CASSPGTRSTDTQYF; cdr3_nt: TGTGCCAGCAGTCCCGGGACACGAAGCACAGATACGCAGTATTTT
d_call: NA; j_call: TRBJ2-3; v_call: TRBV11-3; clone_size: few; cdr3_aa: CASSSAGFDTQYF; cdr3_nt: TGTGCCAGCAGCTCAGCGGGCTTTGATACGCAGTATTTT
d_call: NA; j_call: TRBJ2-1; v_call: TRBV6-2/TRBV6-3; clone_size: few; cdr3_aa: CASRRDTTYNEQFF; cdr3_nt: TGTGCCAGCCGAAGGGACACGACCTACAATGAGCAGTTCTTC
d_call: NA; j_call: TRBJ2-3; v_call: TRBV18; clone_size: few; cdr3_aa: CASSPEGTSVAQYF; cdr3_nt: TGTGCCAGCTCACCAGAAGGGACCTCGGTGGCGCAGTATTTT
d_call: NA; j_call: TRBJ2-2; v_call: TRBV29-1; clone_size: few; cdr3_aa: CSVETDLDSNTGELFF; cdr3_nt: TGCAGCGTTGAAACTGACCTAGACTCGAACACCGGGGAGCTGTTTTTT
d_call: NA; j_call: TRBJ2-5; v_call: TRBV24-1; clone_size: few; cdr3_aa: CATSDERDAQETQYF; cdr3_nt: TGTGCCACCAGTGATGAGAGGGACGCCCAAGAGACCCAGTACTTC
d_call: NA; j_call: TRBJ2-4; v_call: TRBV12-5; clone_size: few; cdr3_aa: CASGSPPEAKNIQYF; cdr3_nt: TGTGCTAGTGGTTCTCCTCCGGAGGCCAAAAACATTCAGTACTTC
d_call: TRBD1; j_call: TRBJ2-5; v_call: TRBV2; clone_size: few; cdr3_aa: CASTWDRDEETQYF; cdr3_nt: TGTGCCAGCACCTGGGACAGGGACGAAGAGACCCAGTACTTC
d_call: TRBD1; j_call: TRBJ2-7; v_call: TRBV28; clone_size: NA; cdr3_aa: CASSFIRTGLYEQYF; cdr3_nt: TGTGCCAGCAGTTTCATCCGGACAGGGTTGTACGAGCAGTACTTC
d_call: NA; j_call: TRBJ2-7; v_call: TRBV28; clone_size: NA; cdr3_aa: CATIRRPDSYEQYF; cdr3_nt: TGTGCAACGATCAGAAGGCCTGATTCCTACGAGCAGTACTTC
d_call: TRBD2; j_call: TRBJ2-2; v_call: TRBV12-3/TRBV12-4; clone_size: few; cdr3_aa: CAAARLAGGLGELFF; cdr3_nt: TGTGCCGCCGCCCGGCTAGCGGGAGGGCTGGGGGAGCTGTTTTTT
d_call: TRBD1; j_call: TRBJ2-7; v_call: TRBV7-9; clone_size: NA; cdr3_aa: CASSSGDRGLLGHEQYF; cdr3_nt: TGTGCCAGCAGCTCTGGGGACAGGGGGCTTCTGGGGCACGAGCAGTACTTC
d_call: TRBD2; j_call: TRBJ2-7; v_call: TRBV20-1; clone_size: few; cdr3_aa: CSALLRLAAHEQYF; cdr3_nt: TGCAGTGCCCTACTGAGACTAGCAGCCCACGAGCAGTACTTC
d_call: TRBD2; j_call: TRBJ2-1; v_call: TRBV10-3; clone_size: once; cdr3_aa: CAISQKGLAGGNEQFF; cdr3_nt: TGTGCCATCAGCCAGAAAGGACTAGCGGGGGGAAATGAGCAGTTCTTC
d_call: NA; j_call: TRBJ2-2; v_call: TRBV3-1; clone_size: few; cdr3_aa: CASSQGGRYFEGELFF; cdr3_nt: TGTGCCAGCAGCCAAGGGGGCCGGTATTTCGAGGGGGAGCTGTTTTTT
d_call: TRBD2; j_call: TRBJ2-3; v_call: TRBV20-1; clone_size: NA; cdr3_aa: CSARRPRGGTDTQYF; cdr3_nt: TGCAGTGCTAGACGTCCTCGGGGGGGCACAGATACGCAGTATTTT
d_call: TRBD1; j_call: TRBJ2-7; v_call: TRBV18; clone_size: NA; cdr3_aa: CASSPQGPLAYEQYF; cdr3_nt: TGTGCCAGTTCACCACAGGGGCCTTTGGCTTACGAGCAGTACTTC
d_call: NA; j_call: TRBJ2-2; v_call: TRBV4-3; clone_size: few; cdr3_aa: CASSPTRVLTGELFF; cdr3_nt: TGCGCCAGCAGCCCGACCAGGGTCCTCACCGGGGAGCTGTTTTTT
d_call: NA; j_call: TRBJ2-7; v_call: TRBV29-1; clone_size: NA; cdr3_aa: CSVVQDYEQYF; cdr3_nt: TGCAGCGTTGTACAGGACTACGAGCAGTACTTC
d_call: NA; j_call: TRBJ2-1; v_call: TRBV29-1; clone_size: NA; cdr3_aa: CSVEGSGPRDYNEQFF; cdr3_nt: TGCAGCGTTGAAGGGAGCGGCCCGAGAGACTACAATGAGCAGTTCTTC
d_call: NA; j_call: TRBJ2-5; v_call: TRBV4-3; clone_size: NA; cdr3_aa: CASSQDWTAQETQYF; cdr3_nt: TGCGCCAGCAGCCAAGACTGGACTGCCCAAGAGACCCAGTACTTC
d_call: NA; j_call: TRBJ2-5; v_call: TRBV7-8; clone_size: NA; cdr3_aa: CASNGRQGHETQYF; cdr3_nt: TGTGCCAGCAACGGGAGACAGGGTCATGAGACCCAGTACTTC
d_call: TRBD2; j_call: TRBJ2-3; v_call: TRBV18; clone_size: NA; cdr3_aa: CASSRGGPDTQYF; cdr3_nt: TGTGCCAGCTCGCGGGGGGGCCCAGATACGCAGTATTTT
d_call: TRBD2; j_call: TRBJ2-1; v_call: TRBV7-2; clone_size: NA; cdr3_aa: CASGLVGGRLEQFF; cdr3_nt: TGTGCCAGCGGCTTAGTCGGCGGGAGGCTAGAGCAGTTCTTC
d_call: TRBD1; j_call: TRBJ2-2; v_call: TRBV5-5; clone_size: few; cdr3_aa: CASSPGTGRRVGELFF; cdr3_nt: TGTGCCAGCAGCCCGGGGACAGGGAGGAGGGTCGGGGAGCTGTTTTTT
d_call: TRBD2; j_call: TRBJ2-5; v_call: TRBV6-2/TRBV6-3; clone_size: few; cdr3_aa: CASSSRSGGARETQYF; cdr3_nt: TGTGCCAGCAGTTCCCGTAGCGGGGGGGCGCGAGAGACCCAGTACTTC
d_call: NA; j_call: TRBJ2-7; v_call: TRBV5-6; clone_size: once; cdr3_aa: CASSSPGAGEQYF; cdr3_nt: TGTGCCAGCAGCTCCCCAGGGGCGGGCGAGCAGTACTTC
d_call: TRBD1; j_call: TRBJ2-7; v_call: TRBV28; clone_size: once; cdr3_aa: CASSPRDRVYYEQYF; cdr3_nt: TGTGCCAGCAGTCCCCGGGACAGGGTATACTACGAGCAGTACTTC
d_call: NA; j_call: TRBJ2-2; v_call: TRBV6-5; clone_size: few; cdr3_aa: CASMLLLPGNTGELFF; cdr3_nt: TGTGCCAGCATGTTACTTCTACCGGGCAACACCGGGGAGCTGTTTTTT
d_call: NA; j_call: TRBJ2-1; v_call: TRBV12-5; clone_size: few; cdr3_aa: CASGSRDDPYNEQFF; cdr3_nt: TGTGCTAGTGGTTCCCGGGACGACCCTTACAATGAGCAGTTCTTC
d_call: NA; j_call: TRBJ2-6; v_call: TRBV29-1; clone_size: NA; cdr3_aa: CSVESSGANVLTF; cdr3_nt: TGCAGCGTTGAGTCTTCCGGGGCCAACGTCCTGACTTTC